The 21 T cell receptor beta chains given below trace back to one sample, sequenced in a study of T cells in Graves' hyperthyroidism and ophthalmopathy. What was amplified from RNA transcripts were TCR beta CDR3 regions. With the HTBI primer set, the TCR CDR3 went through a first round of RT-PCR. Using its own MiXCR run on the multiplex PCR reads, TCRdb lists one record per CDR3 protein. The sample includes 300,000 to 450,000 distinct CDR3 sequences, 13% of them seen just once. Sequencing used blood. Receptors were obtained from a man under 40 with Graves' hyperthyroidism that later progressed to Graves' ophthalmopathy.

This clonotype was counted between two and nine times. CDR3: CASSGTERLFYTF. The CDR3, as DNA: TGTGCCAGCAGCGGGACAGAGCGCCTCTTTTACACCTTC. The gene calls are TRBV12-3 or TRBV12-4 and TRBJ1-2; 7 nucleotides match TRBD1. The CDR3 covers 13 residues. V lost 6 bases and J lost 11; bases outside the gene matches: 12.

This rearrangement joins TRBV20-1 to TRBJ2-3; D remains ambiguous. The V end was cut by 0 bases, the J end by 4 bases, with 14 bases between. The CDR3 consists of 15 residues. Germline loops: CDR1 DFQATT, CDR2 SNEGSKA (reference sequence). DNA for the CDR3: TGCAGTGCTAGAGATGGGTGGGGTGTAGCAGATACGCAGTATTTT. Protein product: CSARDGWGVADTQYF.

This clonotype was counted a few times. The chain uses TRBV18 and TRBJ1-2; no clear D. The CDR3 has 15 residues. V was clipped by 5 bases and J by 3 bases, with 16 bases between them. CDR1 and CDR2 (germline): KGHSH, LQKENI. This chain's CDR3 is CASSGTPELHYGYTF. For the CDR3, the DNA is TGTGCCAGCTCAGGTACACCAGAACTGCACTATGGCTACACCTTC.

The chain joins TRBV29-1 to TRBJ2-3; 8 bases line up with TRBD2. The CDR3 is 14 residues long. The germline V gene encodes CDR1 SQVTM and CDR2 ANQGSEA. J lost 2 bases, V lost 3 bases, and 4 bases had no gene match. The CDR3 DNA follows: TGCAGCGTTGAGCCTAGCGGGCCCACAGATACGCAGTATTTT. This gives the protein CSVEPSGPTDTQYF.

The table lists this clonotype with many counts. This chain joins TRBV20-1 and TRBJ2-5; 8 nucleotides match TRBD2. The V gene end was trimmed by 1 base and the J gene end by 2 bases; junction bases not matched to a gene: 12. Germline-derived CDR1 and CDR2 are DFQATT and SNEGSKA (reference sequence). The CDR3 spans 17 residues. CDR3 residues: CSARASGGPHQQETQYF. The CDR3 DNA reads TGCAGTGCTAGAGCCAGCGGGGGACCACATCAACAAGAGACCCAGTACTTC.

This clonotype came up many times. The chain employs TRBV3-1 and TRBJ1-4, with D unclear. V lost 0 bases and J lost 8, with 10 bases in between. CDR1 LGHDT and CDR2 YNNKEL come from the germline V gene (reference sequence). This CDR3 region has 14 residues. The CDR3 sequence is CASSQDRTSEKLFF. The CDR3 nucleotides are TGTGCCAGCAGCCAAGACAGGACCTCCGAAAAACTGTTTTTT.

This clonotype was counted ten times or more. The genes are TRBV6-1 and TRBJ1-6, with D possibly matching TRBD1 (5 bases). The V end lost 5 bases, the J end lost 8 bases, and 16 bases lay between the germline ends. In germline, CDR1 is MNHNS, CDR2 SASEGT. The CDR3 is 15 amino acids. The CDR3 spells CASSSGPGRDSPLHF. In nucleotides, the CDR3 is TGTGCCAGCAGTTCCGGACCAGGGCGTGATTCACCCCTCCACTTT.

This chain joins TRBV12-3 or TRBV12-4 and TRBJ1-1; 11 nucleotides line up with TRBD1. J lost 2 bases, V lost 6 bases, and 5 bases had no gene match. The CDR3 is made up of 15 amino acids. The CDR3 DNA sequence: TGTGCCAGCAGACAAAGGACAGGGGGCAACACTGAAGCTTTCTTT. As protein: CASRQRTGGNTEAFF.

This clonotype was seen ten or more times. This chain uses TRBV12-3 or TRBV12-4 with TRBJ2-1; the D gene is possibly TRBD2 (6 bases). V was clipped by 7 bases and J by 0 bases, with 13 bases between them. This CDR3 is 15 amino acids long. The CDR3 DNA follows: TGTGCCAGCACCAGACGGGGGACCTCCTACAATGAGCAGTTCTTC. Translating it yields CASTRRGTSYNEQFF.

Ten or more counts support this clonotype. The V call is TRBV15, the J call TRBJ2-2; D tentatively reads TRBD1 or TRBD2 (5 bases each). Germline CDR1 and CDR2: LNHNV and YYDKDF (reference sequence). The CDR3 is 15 residues long. Trimming pared 3 bases from V and 6 bases from J, leaving 14 bases between. CDR3 DNA sequence: TGTGCCACCAGCAGTACCGGGACGGCGTCCGGGGAGCTGTTTTTT. Its protein is CATSSTGTASGELFF.

This clonotype has just a few counts. Here the CDR3 reads CASSEAGTSYEQYF. CDR3 DNA sequence: TGCGCCAGCAGTGAAGCGGGGACCTCCTACGAGCAGTACTTC. This chain connects TRBV10-2 to TRBJ2-7; 7 positions match TRBD2. V lost 3 bases and J lost 0; bases outside the gene matches: 2. This CDR3 has 14 amino acids. Germline V CDR1 and CDR2: WSHSY, SAAADI.

This clonotype came up once. The chain has TRBV20-1 and TRBJ2-6, with D perhaps matching TRBD1 or TRBD2 (5 bases each). The CDR3 has 18 residues. The germline V and J ends were trimmed by 3 bases and 0 bases, with 18 bases remaining between them. The germline gives CDR1 DFQATT, CDR2 SNEGSKA (reference sequence). DNA of the CDR3: TGCAGTGCTAGCGGAACGGGGCGGTCGCACTCTGGGGCCAACGTCCTGACTTTC. As protein: CSASGTGRSHSGANVLTF.

This clonotype was seen ten or more times. The genes are TRBV6-1 and TRBJ1-5, with a tentative D call TRBD1 (5 bases). V lost 6 bases and J 2 bases, leaving 5 bases between the germline ends. CDR3 length: 12 amino acids. The germline CDR1 and CDR2 sequences are MNHNS and SASEGT. The CDR3 DNA reads as TGTGCCAGCAGGGGGGGCAATCAGCCCCAGCATTTT. It encodes CASRGGNQPQHF.

This clonotype has more than one count but fewer than ten. The chain combines TRBV27 with TRBJ2-3; maybe TRBD1 (6 bases). The CDR3 is 14 residues long. The germline V gene encodes CDR1 MNHEY and CDR2 SMNVEV (reference sequence). Trimming left V 5 bases short and J 4 bases short, with 13 bases between. CDR3: CASSPGVLADTQYF. CDR3 in DNA: TGTGCCAGCAGTCCAGGGGTATTGGCAGATACGCAGTATTTT.

The chain links TRBV19 to TRBJ1-2; no clear D. Per germline, CDR1 LNHDA and CDR2 SQIVND (reference sequence). The CDR3 totals 13 residues. The V and J ends lost 8 bases and 4 bases respectively, with 14 bases between them. For the CDR3, the DNA is TGTGCCAGTGTAAGAAGCGCCGGCTATGGCTACACCTTC. It yields the protein CASVRSAGYGYTF. Combining the CDR3 with reference TRBV19 and TRBJ1-2 gives the whole variable domain DGGITQSPKYLFRKEGQNVTLSCEQNLNHDAMYWYRQDPGQGLRLIYYSQIVNDFQKGDIAEGYSVSREKKESFPLTVTSAQKNPTAFYLCASVRSAGYGYTFGSGTRLTVV.

A few counts support this clonotype. The chain has TRBV6-5 and TRBJ2-1; 11 nucleotides align to TRBD2. The length of the CDR3 is 15 residues. The trim removed 0 bases at V and 8 bases at J, leaving 3 bases unmatched. Germline lookup yields CDR1 MNHEY and CDR2 SVGAGI. In nucleotides, the CDR3 is TGTGCCAGCAGTTACTCGAGACTAGCGGGGTATGAGCAGTTCTTC. It encodes CASSYSRLAGYEQFF.

This clonotype has ten or more counts. The chain employs TRBV15 and TRBJ2-7, with 7 bases matching TRBD1. J lost 6 bases, V lost 1 base, and 6 bases had no gene match. Germline CDR1 LNHNV, CDR2 YYDKDF (reference sequence). The CDR3 contains 14 residues. Here the CDR3 DNA reads TGTGCCACCAGCAGAGTACGGGACAGTAGCGAGCAGTACTTC. This translates into CATSRVRDSSEQYF.

This clonotype occurred many times. J is TRBJ2-7 and V is TRBV11-2; 12 bases fit TRBD2. With 4 bases clipped from V and 5 bases from J, the junction kept 9 bases outside the gene matches. The germline V gene has CDR1 SGHAT and CDR2 FQNNGV. This CDR3 has 16 residues. CDR3 nucleotides: TGTGCCAGCAGCTCACGCCCGACTAGCGGGGGCCACGAGCAGTACTTC. The encoded protein is CASSSRPTSGGHEQYF.

In its sample, this clonotype was seen many times. This chain connects TRBV2 to TRBJ1-4; TRBD1 might be the D (6 bases). Germline values: CDR1 SNHLY, CDR2 FYNNEI. The CDR3 has 14 amino acids. The V end lost 8 bases, the J end lost 8 bases, and 18 bases lay between the germline ends. The CDR3 DNA follows: TGTGCCAGCCATAGACAGGCTGACTTCGAAAAACTGTTTTTT. Protein sequence: CASHRQADFEKLFF.

This clonotype was detected many times. The rearrangement joins TRBV6-1 to TRBJ2-7; D gene unclear. V shed 5 bases and J shed 6 bases, with 8 bases lying between them. This CDR3 has 11 residues. Germline loops: CDR1 MNHNS, CDR2 SASEGT. This CDR3 reads CASSREVEQYF. CDR3 DNA: TGTGCCAGCAGTCGAGAAGTCGAGCAGTACTTC.

In this sample, this clonotype turned up a few times. The chain employs TRBV9 and TRBJ1-1, with no clear D. Trimming left V 2 bases short and J 0 bases short, with 8 bases between. This CDR3 has 14 residues. Germline V lookup: CDR1 SGDLS, CDR2 YYNGEE. In nucleotides, the CDR3 is TGTGCCAGCAGCGTTGCTAGTCTGAACACTGAAGCTTTCTTT. Translating it yields CASSVASLNTEAFF.